The 31 T cell receptor beta chains below come from one sample, sequenced in a study of cytomegalovirus exposure and HLA in healthy donors (dated by TCRdb to the late 2010s). To prepare the library, the immunoSEQ multiplex PCR assay was applied. The multiplex PCR relied on a mix of 60 forward primers for TCR Vbeta segments and 13 reverse primers for TCR Jbeta segments. Here the immuneACCESS table is served through TCRdb, limited to in-frame sequences with V and J called. Missing clones are a known gap in these copies; in checked studies unresolved V genes cover under half, and the rest lacks a known reason. The table for this sample shows approximately 130,000 clones. In total, the top ten clones hold approximately 1.9% of the sample. The sequencing input was PBMCs. The source is a woman aged 55-75 years in good health and CMV-seronegative.

The J gene is TRBJ2-3, the V gene TRBV29-1, with 9 bases identical to TRBD2. Germline loops: CDR1 SQVTM, CDR2 ANQGSEA. The CDR3 sequence is 16 residues long. The J segment lost 2 bases and the V segment lost 1 base, leaving 7 bases of the junction unmatched. The CDR3 DNA reads as TGCAGCGTTGAAGGAGCTAGCGGGGCGATCACAGATACGCAGTATTTT. It is translated as CSVEGASGAITDTQYF.

CDR3 in amino acids: CASSLVRGLLSYEQYF. Here the CDR3 DNA reads TGTGCCAGCAGCTTAGTGCGGGGGCTCTTATCCTACGAGCAGTACTTC. The chain joins TRBV7-2 to TRBJ2-7; possible D gene TRBD2, 7 bases. There are 16 residues in the CDR3. Per germline, CDR1 SGHTA and CDR2 FQGNSA. Trimming removed 1 base from V and 1 base from J, with 14 bases in between.

Comments on this clone: One end of the junction does not line up with germline, which may come from a read error. This CDR3 is also generated by other DNA sequences in the sample. The chain employs TRBV7-9 and TRBJ2-2; 9 bases map to TRBD1. The germline CDR1 and CDR2 sequences are SEHNR and FQNEAQ (reference sequence). This CDR3 is 16 amino acids long. CDR3 protein: CASSTRQGANTGELFF. The CDR3 DNA reads TGCGCCAGCAGCACACGACAGGGGGCGAACACCGGGGAGCTGTTTTTT.

Here the CDR3 DNA reads TGTGCCAGCAGCCTAAACTCTCCCTACGAGCAGTACTTC. Protein sequence: CASSLNSPYEQYF. This sequence joins TRBV7-9 and TRBJ2-7; D is ambiguous. The CDR3 length is 13 residues. Trimming removed 5 bases at V and 2 bases at J, with 10 bases between. The germline gives CDR1 SEHNR, CDR2 FQNEAQ (reference sequence).

The V gene is TRBV5-1, the J gene TRBJ1-4, with a tentative D call TRBD1 (6 bases). This CDR3 has 17 residues. Germline assignment: CDR1 SGHRS and CDR2 YFSETQ. Trimming shortened V by 4 bases and J by 0 bases, and 16 bases separated the two germline ends. CDR3 sequence (DNA): TGCGCCAGCAGCCCGACAGGCTTCACTTCAACTAATGAAAAACTGTTTTTT. Translating it yields CASSPTGFTSTNEKLFF. Using reference TRBV5-1 and TRBJ1-4 for the parts outside the CDR3, the full variable domain is KAGVTQTPRYLIKTRGQQVTLSCSPISGHRSVSWYQQTPGQGLQFLFEYFSETQRNKGNFPGRFSGRQFSNSRSEMNVSTLELGDSALYLCASSPTGFTSTNEKLFFGSGTQLSVL.

The chain joins TRBV5-1 to TRBJ2-7; 7 nucleotides match TRBD2. CDR1 is SGHRS and CDR2 is YFSETQ in the germline V gene. CDR3 length equals 14 residues. With 2 bases clipped from V and 1 base from J, the junction kept 3 bases outside the gene matches. The CDR3 DNA is TGCGCCAGCAGCTTTACTAGCGCTTCCTACGAGCAGTACTTC. This codes for CASSFTSASYEQYF.

V is TRBV6-4 and J is TRBJ1-2, with D tentatively TRBD1 (6 bases). CDR1 and CDR2 from the germline V gene are MRHNA and SNTAGT. The V end lost 4 bases, the J end lost 9 bases, and 12 bases lay between the germline ends. The CDR3 runs 12 residues. CDR3 in amino acids: CASSGTGFRYTF. The CDR3 DNA follows: TGTGCCAGCAGTGGTACAGGGTTCCGCTACACCTTC.

The rearrangement links TRBV27 to TRBJ2-3; D unclear. This CDR3 has 13 amino acids. V lost 2 bases and J 1 base, leaving 4 bases between the germline ends. Germline V gives CDR1 MNHEY, CDR2 SMNVEV (reference sequence). For the CDR3, the DNA is TGTGCCAGCAGTTTACTAGGCACAGATACGCAGTATTTT. This encodes CASSLLGTDTQYF.

The rearrangement links TRBV7-2 to TRBJ2-1; 10 bases line up with TRBD2. The CDR3 is 15 amino acids. Germline loops: CDR1 SGHTA, CDR2 FQGNSA. V shed 2 bases and J 5 bases; nucleotides not matched to a gene: 3. The CDR3 DNA is TGTGCCAGCAGCTTACTAGCGGGGGCTGACAATGAGCAGTTCTTC. Its protein product is CASSLLAGADNEQFF.

The rearrangement uses TRBV2 and TRBJ2-1, with D maybe TRBD1 (6 bases). The CDR3 loop spans 13 amino acids. CDR1 SNHLY and CDR2 FYNNEI come from the germline V gene. V dropped 4 bases and J dropped 4 bases, with 8 bases sitting between them. Here the CDR3 reads CASSGDIYNEQFF. Here the CDR3 DNA reads TGTGCCAGCAGTGGGGACATATACAATGAGCAGTTCTTC.

V usage is TRBV7-9 and J usage is TRBJ1-5; D is perhaps TRBD1 (6 bases). Germline V lookup: CDR1 SEHNR, CDR2 FQNEAQ (reference sequence). The CDR3 is 14 amino acids. Trimming took 6 bases from V and 7 from J, leaving 16 bases between them. The CDR3 bases are TGTGCCAGCAGTTCGAAGGGGGAAAGACAGCCCCAGCATTTT. Encoded protein: CASSSKGERQPQHF.

The chain recombines TRBV7-2 with TRBJ1-1; perhaps TRBD1 as D (5 bases). Germline V CDR1 and CDR2: SGHTA, FQGNSA. Trimming shortened V by 3 bases and J by 6 bases, and 17 bases separated the two germline ends. The CDR3 spans 15 residues. CDR3 amino acids: CASSLYSSGIPEAFF. In DNA, the CDR3 is TGTGCCAGCAGCTTGTACTCTTCAGGGATCCCTGAAGCTTTCTTT. Combining the CDR3 with reference TRBV7-2 and TRBJ1-1 gives the whole variable domain GAGVSQSPSNKVTEKGKDVELRCDPISGHTALYWYRQSLGQGLEFLIYFQGNSAPDKSGLPSDRFSAERTGGSVSTLTIQRTQQEDSAVYLCASSLYSSGIPEAFFGQGTRLTVV.

Comment on this clone: The final CDR3 position lacks the conserved phenylalanine or tryptophan, pointing to a likely read error. The V gene is TRBV19, the J gene TRBJ1-5; D is unclear. Germline V gene data show CDR1 as LNHDA and CDR2 as SQIVND (reference sequence). There are 15 residues in the CDR3. V was clipped by 1 base and J by 2 bases, with 9 bases between them. The CDR3 DNA reads TGTGCCAGTAGTATAGCGGGGAGGCGCAATCAGCCCCAGCATCTT. This translates into CASSIAGRRNQPQHL.

This rearrangement joins TRBV4-1 to TRBJ2-2; TRBD2 matches 8 bases. Per germline, CDR1 MGHRA and CDR2 YSYEKL. This CDR3 comprises 18 residues. Trimming took 1 base from V and 2 from J; bases not matched to a gene: 9. The DNA of the CDR3 is TGCGCCAGCAGCCAAGCCAAGGGCGGGGGGCTTAACACCGGGGAGCTGTTTTTT. Translating it yields CASSQAKGGGLNTGELFF.

The chain is built from TRBV7-8 and TRBJ2-3; 8 bases map to TRBD1. The CDR3 is 15 residues long. CDR1 and CDR2 from the germline V gene are SGHVS and FQNEAQ. The junction had 6 bases not matched to a gene; V was cut back by 4 bases and J by 3 bases. The chain's CDR3 is CASSSPGTGTDTQYF. For the CDR3, the DNA is TGTGCCAGCAGCTCGCCAGGGACAGGTACAGATACGCAGTATTTT.

This chain connects TRBV29-1 to TRBJ1-2, with D tentatively TRBD1 (5 bases). Between the trimmed V and J ends, which lost 6 bases and 3 bases, there was a span of 11 bases. This CDR3 is built from 12 residues. CDR1 SQVTM and CDR2 ANQGSEA come from the germline V gene. CDR3 in DNA: TGCAGCGTGGATCAGGGTGACTATGGCTACACCTTC. This sequence encodes CSVDQGDYGYTF.

DNA of the CDR3: TGTGCCAGCAACCATGCTAGTCCGACAGTTACAGGAAACACCATATATTTT. Its protein product is CASNHASPTVTGNTIYF. This chain joins TRBV7-9 and TRBJ1-3; tentatively, D is TRBD1 (5 bases). Trimming removed 7 bases from V and 4 bases from J, with 23 bases in between. This CDR3 has 17 amino acids. CDR1 and CDR2 (germline): SEHNR, FQNEAQ (reference sequence). Supplemented by reference TRBV7-9 and TRBJ1-3, the full variable domain reads DTGVSQNPRHKITKRGQNVTFRCDPISEHNRLYWYRQTLGQGPEFLTYFQNEAQLEKSRLLSDRFSAERPKGSFSTLEIQRTEQGDSAMYLCASNHASPTVTGNTIYFGEGSWLTVV.

This chain links TRBV5-5 with TRBJ2-7, with D hard to call. CDR3 length: 15 amino acids. V was shortened by 0 bases and J by 2 bases, with 12 bases between the two germline ends. CDR1 and CDR2 (germline): SGHKS, YYEKEE (reference sequence). The CDR3 DNA reads as TGTGCCAGCAGCTTGGCCGTGACACCGACCTACGAGCAGTACTTC. It codes for CASSLAVTPTYEQYF.

V usage is TRBV6-5 and J usage is TRBJ1-3; TRBD1 agrees at 7 bases. The CDR3 is 16 residues long. Trimming took 0 bases from V and 4 from J; bases not matched to a gene: 6. Germline V gene lookup returns CDR1 MNHEY and CDR2 SVGAGI. The CDR3 nucleotides are TGTGCCAGCAGTTACTCCAGACAGGGCCAAGGAAACACCATATATTTT. Amino acids: CASSYSRQGQGNTIYF.

A note on this clone: The junction departs from germline at one end; a sequencing error may be responsible. This chain uses TRBV6-1 with TRBJ2-7, with 11 positions matching TRBD2. Germline V lookup: CDR1 MNHNS, CDR2 SASEGT. The CDR3 covers 17 residues. The CDR3 reads CASSEEISGRAGYEQYF. The CDR3 DNA sequence: TGTGCCAGCAGCGAAGAAATTAGCGGGAGGGCCGGGTACGAGCAGTACTTC.

V is TRBV5-1 and J is TRBJ2-2, with TRBD2 matching 8 bases. In germline, CDR1 is SGHRS, CDR2 YFSETQ. V trimming: 6 bases; J trimming: 1 base; junction bases outside the gene matches: 8. The CDR3 runs to 16 residues. The CDR3 DNA reads TGCGCCAGCACCCCCCGGCTAGCGGGGAACACCGGGGAGCTGTTTTTT. This encodes CASTPRLAGNTGELFF.

The chain couples TRBV5-8 to TRBJ2-5; 8 bases map to TRBD2. V shed 2 bases and J 3 bases; nucleotides not matched to a gene: 9. Germline V gene sequence: CDR1 SGHTS, CDR2 YDEGEE. The CDR3 spans 16 residues. This chain's CDR3 is CASSLSIRGGEETQYF. The CDR3 DNA reads TGTGCCAGCAGCTTATCGATTCGGGGGGGAGAAGAGACCCAGTACTTC.

The chain carries TRBV5-8 and TRBJ1-3, with a weak D call TRBD1 (5 bases). Trimming cost V 1 base and J 0 bases, with 14 bases left between them. This CDR3 contains 17 residues. Per germline, CDR1 SGHTS and CDR2 YDEGEE. Here the CDR3 reads CASSLRVDSLSGNTIYF. In DNA, the CDR3 is TGTGCCAGCAGCTTGAGGGTTGACAGCCTCTCTGGAAACACCATATATTTT.

The V call is TRBV18, the J call TRBJ2-3; unclear D gene. This CDR3 has 12 residues. V was trimmed by 2 bases and J by 3 bases, leaving 3 bases between them. Germline V gene sequence: CDR1 KGHSH, CDR2 LQKENI. CDR3 nucleotide sequence: TGTGCCAGCTCACCAATAACAGATACGCAGTATTTT. Its protein product is CASSPITDTQYF.

V and J are TRBV2 and TRBJ1-5, with 7 positions matching TRBD1. This CDR3 is built from 14 residues. V shed 10 bases, J shed 0 bases, and the junction held 6 bases outside the gene matches. The germline gives CDR1 SNHLY, CDR2 FYNNEI. This CDR3 is CATTGQGSNQPQHF. Written as DNA, the CDR3 is TGTGCCACGACAGGGCAAGGTAGCAATCAGCCCCAGCATTTT.

The chain employs TRBV6-5 and TRBJ1-2; possibly TRBD1 for D (5 bases). Trimming stripped 6 bases from V and 5 bases from J, with 10 bases between. The length of the CDR3 is 12 residues. Germline V gene data show CDR1 as MNHEY and CDR2 as SVGAGI. The chain's CDR3 is CASRKQDYGYTF. In DNA, the CDR3 is TGTGCCAGCAGGAAACAGGATTATGGCTACACCTTC.

The J gene is TRBJ2-1, the V gene TRBV5-1; 7 nucleotides line up with TRBD1. Trimming at V came to 3 bases and at J to 5 bases, leaving 8 bases not matched to a gene. CDR3 length equals 15 residues. Germline CDR1 and CDR2: SGHRS and YFSETQ. The CDR3 loop reads CASSSGTANHNEQFF. The CDR3 coding sequence is TGCGCCAGCAGCTCCGGGACAGCAAACCACAATGAGCAGTTCTTC.

The V call is TRBV2, the J call TRBJ2-7; the D gene is possibly TRBD1 (7 bases). The length of the CDR3 is 15 residues. Per the germline V gene, CDR1 is SNHLY and CDR2 is FYNNEI. Trimming shortened V by 4 bases and J by 3 bases, and 16 bases separated the two germline ends. CDR3: CASSAEGALGYEQYF. CDR3 DNA sequence: TGTGCCAGCAGTGCGGAGGGGGCGCTCGGCTACGAGCAGTACTTC.

The chain carries TRBV6-6 and TRBJ1-1, with D possibly being TRBD1 (6 bases). From germline, CDR1 is MNHNY and CDR2 SVGAGI (reference sequence). The CDR3 covers 14 residues. The germline V and J ends were trimmed by 5 bases and 1 base, with 11 bases remaining between them. The CDR3 DNA is TGTGCCAGCAGTGAGGTGGGACAGAACACTGAAGCTTTCTTT. It specifies CASSEVGQNTEAFF.

V usage is TRBV5-1 and J usage is TRBJ1-4; a weak D match, TRBD1 (6 bases). Trimming cost V 4 bases and J 7 bases, with 14 bases left between them. The CDR3 runs to 14 residues. The germline V gene encodes CDR1 SGHRS and CDR2 YFSETQ. CDR3 sequence (DNA): TGCGCCAGCAGCGCCGCGAGGGGGGGTGAAAAACTGTTTTTT. Translating gives CASSAARGGEKLFF.

J is TRBJ2-2 and V is TRBV7-9; 12 nucleotides align to TRBD2. Per the germline V gene, CDR1 is SEHNR and CDR2 is FQNEAQ (reference sequence). Trimming cost V 5 bases and J 1 base; bases outside gene matches: 8. CDR3 size: 18 residues. DNA for the CDR3: TGTGCCAGCAGCCCCCCTAGCGGGAGGGTACAGAACACCGGGGAGCTGTTTTTT. This encodes CASSPPSGRVQNTGELFF.